This TCR beta chain was retrieved from a study of T cell repertoires in cytomegalovirus infection. In the study overall: Both recently identified HLA-C-restricted and well-studied HLA-B-restricted CMV epitopes were used in the study. The public TCR beta signatures pointed to both CMV infection and matching HLA type.

TCRdb re-analysed the reads in MiXCR, keeping a single row per CDR3 protein. The sample yields about 160,000 distinct CDR3 sequences, approximately 21% seen once. Germline assignment: CDR1 DFQATT and CDR2 SNEGSKA (reference sequence). CDR3 length equals 14 residues. V was shortened by 3 bases and J by 6 bases, with 15 bases between the two germline ends. Remarks on this clonotype: Antigen: not known.

The sequence came from a human donor in good health (CMV status not recorded). Some clones in this sample may be carry-over from other donors' samples. The V and J genes are TRBV20-1 and TRBJ1-5; D is possibly TRBD1 (5 bases). The sequenced sample was CD8+ T cells from cultured PBMCs, obtained from culture after CMV antigen stimulation. Here the CDR3 reads CSASGSGEGQPQHF. Written as DNA, the CDR3 is TGCAGTGCTAGTGGGTCGGGGGAGGGTCAGCCCCAGCATTTT.